This T cell receptor beta chain is from a study of shared clonotypes between healthy human individuals. Every donor was a Caucasian adult from Nashville, Tennessee. The CDR3 extends over 12 amino acids. Trimming shortened V by 2 bases and J by 10 bases, and 9 bases separated the two germline ends. The germline V gene encodes CDR1 GTSNPN and CDR2 SVGIG (reference sequence). Findings and limits, study-wide: Few donors restricted represented genetic and exposure-history diversity.

Regarding this clone: Its target is not known.

The assay was carried out at the deep level. As handled by the study authors: Junction-only sequences without quality scores came from ImmunoSEQ, so filtering differed. Sequencing used immunoSEQ multiplex PCR; TCRdb keeps in-frame clones, though not all of them. V, J and clone size reflect that table, while D and trimming were determined from the DNA. The sample lists a few million clones; more than 90% were seen once. V gene TRBV30 combines with J gene TRBJ1-6; D call uncertain. The source material was naive CD4+ T cells sorted from blood. The subset was: CD45RA+ positively selected. The TCR sequence derives from a man aged 18-30 years in good health. The CDR3 region has the DNA TGTGCCTGGAGTCGGCGGGAGTCACCCCTCCACTTT. Amino acids: CAWSRRESPLHF.